A single sample gave rise to the 13 T cell receptor beta chains below, sequenced in a study of response to subunit inactivated influenza vaccine. TCRdb recomputed calls from the RT-PCR reads with MiXCR, one row per CDR3 protein. This table has a few hundred thousand distinct CDR3 sequences, less than 15% appearing once. The sequencing used PBMCs from blood, collected 12 days after vaccination. Receptors originate from a man in his forties or fifties who received an inactivated influenza vaccine.

This clonotype has only a few counts. V is TRBV6-2 or TRBV6-3 and J is TRBJ1-6; D not resolved. The CDR3 spans 15 residues. Germline loops: CDR1 MNHEY, CDR2 SVGEGT. Deletions cut 4 bases from V and 0 bases from J, with 7 bases between. CDR3 DNA: TGTGCCAGCAGTTCAACCAGCTCCTATAATTCACCCCTCCACTTT. Its protein product is CASSSTSSYNSPLHF.

This clonotype has just a few counts. The chain couples TRBV7-6 to TRBJ1-6; D may be TRBD1 (5 bases). The CDR3 consists of 15 residues. CDR1 SGHVS and CDR2 FNYEAQ come from the germline V gene. Trimming shortened V by 1 base and J by 5 bases, and 9 bases separated the two germline ends. The CDR3 coding sequence is TGTGCCAGCAGCTTAGAAGCAGGGAATAATTCACCCCTCCACTTT. Translated, it gives CASSLEAGNNSPLHF.

The chain is built from TRBV25-1 and TRBJ2-5; D assignment may be TRBD1 or TRBD2 (6 bases each). V lost 5 bases to trimming and J lost 5 bases, with 15 bases between them. The CDR3 length is 14 residues. Germline V gene sequence: CDR1 MGHDK, CDR2 SYGVNS. In DNA, the CDR3 is TGTGCCAGCAGTCGACTTGGGGGGCAGGAGACCCAGTACTTC. Encoded protein: CASSRLGGQETQYF. The entire variable domain, with the rest obtained from reference TRBV25-1 and TRBJ2-5, is as follows: EADIYQTPRYLVIGTGKKITLECSQTMGHDKMYWYQQDPGMELHLIHYSYGVNSTEKGDLSSESTVSRIRTEHFPLTLESARPSHTSQYLCASSRLGGQETQYFGPGTRLLVL.

This clonotype was seen at least ten times. The chain recombines TRBV12-3 or TRBV12-4 with TRBJ1-4; TRBD1 is a possible D gene (6 bases). There are 14 residues in the CDR3. V was clipped by 4 bases and J by 2 bases, with 8 bases between them. CDR3 sequence: CASSSTGTNEKLFF. In nucleotides, the CDR3 is TGTGCCAGCAGTTCAACAGGGACTAATGAAAAACTGTTTTTT.

In this sample, this clonotype turned up a few times. The V and J genes are TRBV20-1 and TRBJ2-5; D call uncertain. In germline, CDR1 is DFQATT, CDR2 SNEGSKA (reference sequence). The V gene lost 3 bases and the J gene lost 0 bases, with 8 bases spanning the gap. This CDR3 contains 13 residues. CDR3 coding DNA: TGCAGTGCTAGTACACAGAACCAAGAGACCCAGTACTTC. This encodes CSASTQNQETQYF.

The table lists this clonotype with a few counts. The rearrangement uses TRBV15 and TRBJ2-7; D is possibly TRBD2 (6 bases). This CDR3 has 12 residues. V shed 4 bases and J shed 6 bases, with 10 bases lying between them. Germline V gene sequence: CDR1 LNHNV, CDR2 YYDKDF (reference sequence). In nucleotides, the CDR3 is TGTGCCACCAGCAAGGCCGGGGGCGAGCAGTACTTC. Translating gives CATSKAGGEQYF.

This clonotype was seen a handful of times. V usage is TRBV7-9 and J usage is TRBJ2-5; TRBD1 is a possible D gene (6 bases). The CDR3 is 17 amino acids. Germline V gene sequence: CDR1 SEHNR, CDR2 FQNEAQ (reference sequence). Deletions cut 0 bases from V and 5 bases from J, with 19 bases between. The CDR3 sequence is CASSLAVQGTPQETQYF. CDR3 nucleotides: TGTGCCAGCAGCTTAGCGGTACAGGGCACGCCCCAGGAGACCCAGTACTTC.

With regard to this clonotype: Compared with germline, one end of the junction differs, possibly owing to a read error. The J gene is TRBJ2-3, the V gene TRBV5-4; tentative D call: TRBD2 (5 bases). This CDR3 is built from 13 residues. The V gene's germline CDR1 is SGHNT and CDR2 YYREEE (reference sequence). The CDR3 DNA is TGTGCCAGCAGCCAATACCATGGTAGCGCCAACATTTTT. The encoded protein is CASSQYHGSANIF.

This clonotype came up a few times. The V gene is TRBV6-2 or TRBV6-3, the J gene TRBJ2-1; 12 bases fit TRBD2. CDR3 size: 17 residues. V shed 5 bases and J 5 bases; nucleotides not matched to a gene: 10. Germline V CDR1 and CDR2: MNHEY, SVGEGT. The CDR3 bases are TGTGCCAGCAGTCCTCGGACTAGCGGGATGCACCACAATGAGCAGTTCTTC. This sequence encodes CASSPRTSGMHHNEQFF.

This clonotype turned up a few times. The gene calls are TRBV9 and TRBJ2-7, with no clear D. The CDR3 sequence is 14 residues long. The germline V gene has CDR1 SGDLS and CDR2 YYNGEE. Trimming took off 0 bases at V and 0 bases at J, with 7 bases between the two ends. DNA of the CDR3: TGTGCCAGCAGCGTAGGGCAAAACTCCTACGAGCAGTACTTC. Its translation: CASSVGQNSYEQYF.

The chain couples TRBV2 to TRBJ1-4; D remains unclear. Germline values: CDR1 SNHLY, CDR2 FYNNEI. The CDR3 consists of 11 residues. Trimming took 3 bases from V and 10 from J, leaving 6 bases between them. The CDR3, as DNA: TGTGCCAGCAGTGATATGTTAAAACTGTTTTTT. Translation: CASSDMLKLFF. The full variable domain, its missing parts supplied by reference TRBV2 and TRBJ1-4, is EPEVTQTPSHQVTQMGQEVILRCVPISNHLYFYWYRQILGQKVEFLVSFYNNEISEKSEIFDDQFSVERPDGSNFTLKIRSTKLEDSAMYFCASSDMLKLFFGSGTQLSVL.

This clonotype was seen a few times. The genes are TRBV15 and TRBJ1-3, with a weak D call TRBD1 (5 bases). CDR1 LNHNV and CDR2 YYDKDF come from the germline V gene (reference sequence). V gave up 7 bases and J gave up 2 bases, with 12 bases separating them. CDR3 size: 14 residues. CDR3 bases: TGTGCCACCATGGGGGGAACCCCTGGAAACACCATATATTTT. It specifies CATMGGTPGNTIYF.

This clonotype has just a few counts. CDR3 nucleotide sequence: TGCAGCGCCGCCGATGGGACGGGAAACACAGATACGCAGTATTTT. This sequence encodes CSAADGTGNTDTQYF. V usage is TRBV29-1 and J usage is TRBJ2-3, with D perhaps being TRBD1 or TRBD2 (5 bases each). Looked up from germline, CDR1 is SQVTM and CDR2 is ANQGSEA. The length of the CDR3 is 15 residues. Trimming removed 7 bases from V and 2 bases from J, with 19 bases in between.